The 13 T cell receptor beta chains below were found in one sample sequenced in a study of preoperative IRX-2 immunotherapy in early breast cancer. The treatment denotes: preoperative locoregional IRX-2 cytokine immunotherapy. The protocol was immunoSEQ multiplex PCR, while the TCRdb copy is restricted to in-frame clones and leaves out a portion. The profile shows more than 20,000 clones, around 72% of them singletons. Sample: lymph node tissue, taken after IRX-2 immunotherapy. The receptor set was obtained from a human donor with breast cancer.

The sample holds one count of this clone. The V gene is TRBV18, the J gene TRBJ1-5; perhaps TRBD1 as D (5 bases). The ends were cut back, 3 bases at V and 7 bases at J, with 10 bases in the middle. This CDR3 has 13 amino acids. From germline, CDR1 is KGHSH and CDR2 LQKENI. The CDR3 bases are TGTGCCAGCTCACCGATGGGGCAGCAGCCCCAGCATTTT. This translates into CASSPMGQQPQHF.

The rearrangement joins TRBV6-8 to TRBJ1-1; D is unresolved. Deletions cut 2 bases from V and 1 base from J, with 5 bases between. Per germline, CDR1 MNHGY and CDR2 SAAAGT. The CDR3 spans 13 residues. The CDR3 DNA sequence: TGTGCCAGCAGTTACGGACCGAACACTGAAGCTTTCTTT. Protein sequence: CASSYGPNTEAFF.

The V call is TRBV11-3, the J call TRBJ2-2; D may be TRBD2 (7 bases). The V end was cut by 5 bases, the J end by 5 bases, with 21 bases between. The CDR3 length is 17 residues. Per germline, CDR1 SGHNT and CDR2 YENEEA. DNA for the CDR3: TGTGCCAGCAGCCGGGGGGCGACCGACCGAAGAACCGGGGAGCTGTTTTTT. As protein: CASSRGATDRRTGELFF. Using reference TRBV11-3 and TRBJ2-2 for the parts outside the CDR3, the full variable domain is EAGVVQSPRYKIIEKKQPVAFWCNPISGHNTLYWYLQNLGQGPELLIRYENEEAVDDSQLPKDRFSAERLKGVDSTLKIQPAELGDSAVYLCASSRGATDRRTGELFFGEGSRLTVL.

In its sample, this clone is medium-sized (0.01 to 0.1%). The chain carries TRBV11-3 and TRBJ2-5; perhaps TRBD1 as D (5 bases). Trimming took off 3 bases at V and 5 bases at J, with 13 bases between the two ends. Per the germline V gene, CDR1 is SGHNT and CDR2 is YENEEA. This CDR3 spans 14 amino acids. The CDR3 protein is CASSLARRAETQYF. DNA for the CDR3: TGTGCCAGCAGCTTGGCACGCAGGGCCGAGACCCAGTACTTC.

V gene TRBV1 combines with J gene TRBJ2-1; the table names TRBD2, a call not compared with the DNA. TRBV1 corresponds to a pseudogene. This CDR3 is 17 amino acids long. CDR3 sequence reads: CASSQSASGSSYNEQFF. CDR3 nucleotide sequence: TGCGCCAGCAGCCAATCCGCTTCGGGTAGCTCCTACAATGAGCAGTTCTTC.

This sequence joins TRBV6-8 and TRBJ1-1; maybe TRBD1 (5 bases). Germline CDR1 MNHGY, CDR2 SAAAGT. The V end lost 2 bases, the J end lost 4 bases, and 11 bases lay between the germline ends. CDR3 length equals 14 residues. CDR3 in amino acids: CASSYGWGSTEAFF. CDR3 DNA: TGTGCCAGCAGTTACGGCTGGGGGAGCACTGAAGCTTTCTTT.

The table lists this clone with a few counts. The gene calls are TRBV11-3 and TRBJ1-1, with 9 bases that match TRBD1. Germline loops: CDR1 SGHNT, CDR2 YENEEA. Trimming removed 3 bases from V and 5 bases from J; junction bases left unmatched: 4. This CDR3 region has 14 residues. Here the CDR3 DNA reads TGTGCCAGCAGCTTGACAGGGGGTAAAACTGAAGCTTTCTTT. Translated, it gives CASSLTGGKTEAFF.

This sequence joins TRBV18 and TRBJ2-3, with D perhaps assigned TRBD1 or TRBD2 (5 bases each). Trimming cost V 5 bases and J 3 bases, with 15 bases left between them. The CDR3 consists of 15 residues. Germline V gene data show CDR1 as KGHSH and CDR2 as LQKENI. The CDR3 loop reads CASSARVGDTDTQYF. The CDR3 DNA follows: TGTGCCAGCTCAGCACGCGTGGGGGATACAGATACGCAGTATTTT.

CDR3 in DNA: TGTGCCAGCAGTTATGTCCGTCGGCGGGCGAACTCCTACAATGAGCAGTTCTTC. It yields the protein CASSYVRRRANSYNEQFF. The chain links TRBV6-8 to TRBJ2-1; D is perhaps TRBD2 (5 bases). The CDR3 is made up of 18 amino acids. Germline CDR1 reads MNHGY; CDR2 reads SAAAGT. V gave up 3 bases and J gave up 0 bases, with 18 bases separating them.

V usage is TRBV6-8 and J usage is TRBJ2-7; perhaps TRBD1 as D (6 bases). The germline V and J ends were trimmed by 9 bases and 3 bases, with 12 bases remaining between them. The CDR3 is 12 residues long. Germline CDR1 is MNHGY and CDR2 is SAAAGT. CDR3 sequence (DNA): TGTGCCAGTACAGGGCAACTCTACGAGCAGTACTTC. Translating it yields CASTGQLYEQYF.

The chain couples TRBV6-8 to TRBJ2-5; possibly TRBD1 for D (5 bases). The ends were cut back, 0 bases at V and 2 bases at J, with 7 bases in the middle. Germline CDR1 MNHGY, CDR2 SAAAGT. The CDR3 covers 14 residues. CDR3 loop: CASSYSDSQETQYF. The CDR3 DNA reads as TGTGCCAGCAGTTACTCAGACAGTCAAGAGACCCAGTACTTC.

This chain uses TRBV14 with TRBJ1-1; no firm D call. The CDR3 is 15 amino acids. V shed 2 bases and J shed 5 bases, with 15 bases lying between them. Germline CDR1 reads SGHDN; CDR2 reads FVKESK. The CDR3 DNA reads TGTGCCAGCAGCCAAAGTTCGTCCGGGAGGACTGAAGCTTTCTTT. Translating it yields CASSQSSSGRTEAFF. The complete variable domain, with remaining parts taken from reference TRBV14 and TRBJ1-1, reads EAGVTQFPSHSVIEKGQTVTLRCDPISGHDNLYWYRRVMGKEIKFLLHFVKESKQDESGMPNNRFLAERTGGTYSTLKVQPAELEDSGVYFCASSQSSSGRTEAFFGQGTRLTVV.

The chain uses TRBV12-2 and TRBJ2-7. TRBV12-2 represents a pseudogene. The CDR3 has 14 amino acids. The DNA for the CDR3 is TGTGCCACCACAGGGACTCTCAACTCCTACGAGCAGTACTTC. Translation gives CATTGTLNSYEQYF.